These T cell receptor beta chains were read from a single sample in a study of blood T cell repertoires in COVID-19. TCRdb's copy holds only in-frame clones and misses some; the assay was immunoSEQ multiplex PCR. The table records about 230,000 clones, 81% of them present only once. What was sequenced was peripheral blood. Receptor source: an elderly woman with acute or convalescent COVID-19. The CDR3 runs from the conserved cysteine through the conserved F or W. A D gene is named only where the DNA matches it firmly. Clone sizes are given selectively: once, few, many, or a class where the clone is expanded.

V gene	clone size	J gene	D gene	CDR3 protein	CDR3 DNA
TRBV9	few	TRBJ2-5	NA	CASSVVATGQETQYF	TGTGCCAGCAGCGTAGTGGCAACGGGTCAAGAGACCCAGTACTTC
TRBV5-1	NA	TRBJ2-5	NA	CASRSGLQETQYF	TGCGCCAGCAGAAGCGGCCTCCAAGAGACCCAGTACTTC
TRBV9	NA	TRBJ2-1	NA	CASSVVAGKGEQFF	TGTGCCAGCAGCGTAGTTGCAGGGAAGGGTGAGCAGTTCTTC
TRBV24-1	NA	TRBJ1-6	NA	CATSDPEGRIYNSPLHF	TGTGCCACCAGTGATCCCGAGGGCAGAATCTATAATTCACCCCTCCACTTT
TRBV4-2	NA	TRBJ1-6	NA	CASSQEWGREESPLHF	TGTGCCAGCAGCCAAGAATGGGGCAGGGAGGAGTCACCCCTCCACTTT
TRBV28	NA	TRBJ1-3	NA	CASSLLGQGPVF	TGTGCCAGCAGTTTACTTGGTCAGGGGCCGGTTTTT
TRBV14	once	TRBJ2-7	NA	CASSHPGIHYEQYF	TGTGCCAGCAGCCACCCAGGGATACACTACGAGCAGTACTTC
TRBV19	NA	TRBJ1-2	NA	CASRNGDYGYTF	TGTGCCAGTAGGAACGGGGACTATGGCTACACCTTC
TRBV24-1	many	TRBJ2-1	TRBD1	CATSDTGGHNEQFF	TGTGCCACCAGTGATACAGGGGGCCACAATGAGCAGTTCTTC
TRBV6-5	few	TRBJ1-5	NA	CASSYTGHGNQPQHF	TGTGCCAGCAGTTACACGGGACACGGGAATCAGCCCCAGCATTTT
TRBV27	NA	TRBJ2-1	TRBD2	CASKLSGITNEQFF	TGTGCCAGCAAACTGAGCGGGATCACCAATGAGCAGTTCTTC
TRBV7-9	few	TRBJ1-5	TRBD1	CASSPGQGGQPQHF	TGTGCCAGCAGCCCGGGACAGGGGGGCCAGCCCCAGCATTTT
TRBV6-2/TRBV6-3	once	TRBJ2-7	NA	CASSYVHYYEQYF	TGTGCCAGCAGTTACGTACATTACTACGAGCAGTACTTC
TRBV3-1/TRBV3-2	NA	TRBJ1-5	TRBD1	CASSQGTGTNQPQHF	TGTGCCAGCAGCCAGGGGACAGGGACGAATCAGCCCCAGCATTTT
TRBV9	NA	TRBJ2-7	NA	CASSVKGAPNYEQYF	TGTGCCAGCAGCGTAAAGGGAGCCCCTAACTACGAGCAGTACTTC
TRBV19	NA	TRBJ1-2	NA	CASSIDGPTGGYGYTF	TGTGCCAGTAGTATAGATGGGCCGACGGGGGGCTATGGCTACACCTTC
TRBV5-1	once	TRBJ2-1	NA	CASSLEGARVRNEQFF	TGCGCCAGCAGCTTGGAAGGGGCCAGGGTACGCAATGAGCAGTTCTTC
TRBV15	NA	TRBJ1-4	NA	CATSRDPGDSEKLFF	TGTGCCACCAGCAGAGATCCAGGGGATTCGGAAAAACTGTTTTTT
TRBV19	NA	TRBJ2-7	NA	CASICPRGCEQYF	TGTGCCAGTATCTGTCCCAGGGGTTGCGAGCAGTACTTC
TRBV12-5	NA	TRBJ1-5	TRBD1	CASGPSSGTGKQHSNQPQHF	TGTGCTAGTGGTCCCTCTTCCGGGACAGGAAAACAGCATAGCAATCAGCCCCAGCATTTT
TRBV3-1/TRBV3-2	once	TRBJ2-4	NA	CASSQAFGGNIQYF	TGTGCCAGCAGCCAAGCTTTCGGCGGGAACATTCAGTACTTC
TRBV21-1	NA	TRBJ2-7	NA	CASSPLSVQPVSGVRSSYEQYF	TGTGCCAGCAGCCCCTTAAGCGTCCAACCCGTTAGCGGGGTTCGGAGCTCCTACGAGCAGTACTTC
TRBV25-1	NA	TRBJ2-7	NA	CASSDIGYEQYF	TGTGCCAGCAGTGATATCGGCTACGAGCAGTACTTC
TRBV11-1	NA	TRBJ2-5	TRBD2	CASSLFLAGAQETQYF	TGTGCCAGCAGCTTATTTCTAGCGGGAGCCCAAGAGACCCAGTACTTC
TRBV11-1	NA	TRBJ2-3	TRBD1	CASSPNRGSTQYF	TGTGCCAGCAGCCCGAACAGGGGTTCTACGCAGTATTTT
TRBV7-2	NA	TRBJ1-3	TRBD1	CASSLRPGQAIPNTIYF	TGTGCCAGCAGCTTAAGGCCGGGACAGGCGATCCCAAACACCATATATTTT
TRBV11-3	NA	TRBJ2-1	NA	CASASTIVGEQFF	TGTGCCAGCGCGTCTACCATAGTTGGTGAGCAGTTCTTC
TRBV9	NA	TRBJ2-1	NA	CASSVAQGGDNEQFF	TGTGCCAGCAGCGTAGCGCAGGGTGGGGACAATGAGCAGTTCTTC
TRBV28	NA	TRBJ1-4	NA	CAHGGEREKLFF	TGTGCCCATGGGGGGGAACGAGAAAAACTGTTTTTT
TRBV12-3/TRBV12-4	NA	TRBJ1-1	TRBD1	CASSTGTGTEAFF	TGTGCCAGCAGCACCGGGACAGGGACTGAAGCTTTCTTT
TRBV14	NA	TRBJ2-2	TRBD2	CASSLKTSASIFTGELFF	TGTGCCAGCAGCCTAAAGACTAGCGCGTCAATTTTCACCGGGGAGCTGTTTTTT
TRBV20-1	NA	TRBJ1-1	NA	CSAYRETEAFF	TGCAGTGCTTACAGGGAAACTGAAGCTTTCTTT
TRBV6-5	many	TRBJ2-5	NA	CASSYAVTEQETQYF	TGTGCCAGCAGTTACGCGGTGACGGAACAAGAGACCCAGTACTTC
TRBV9	NA	TRBJ1-1	TRBD1	CASSGQGDTEAFF	TGTGCCAGCAGCGGACAGGGGGACACTGAAGCTTTCTTT
TRBV30	once	TRBJ1-1	NA	CAWTGARDTEAFF	TGTGCCTGGACAGGGGCAAGGGACACTGAAGCTTTCTTT
TRBV5-1	NA	TRBJ2-1	TRBD2	CASSLDYQREIYNEQFF	TGCGCCAGCAGCTTGGATTACCAGCGGGAGATTTACAATGAGCAGTTCTTC
TRBV3-1/TRBV3-2	NA	TRBJ1-3	NA	CASSQVLDSNLSGNTIYF	TGTGCCAGCAGCCAAGTCTTAGACAGCAACCTCTCTGGAAACACCATATATTTT
TRBV18	NA	TRBJ2-2	TRBD2	CASSPLQTSGKTGELFF	TGTGCCAGCTCACCCCTGCAGACTAGCGGGAAAACCGGGGAGCTGTTTTTT
TRBV16	NA	TRBJ2-3	NA	CASSQNQPGTDTQYF	TGTGCCAGCAGCCAAAATCAGCCAGGGACAGATACGCAGTATTTT
TRBV4-1	NA	TRBJ1-2	NA	CASSQEEGGGGYTF	TGCGCCAGCAGCCAAGAGGAGGGCGGAGGTGGCTACACCTTC
TRBV29-1	few	TRBJ2-3	NA	CSVSGADTQYF	TGCAGCGTTTCCGGGGCAGATACGCAGTATTTT
TRBV5-1	NA	TRBJ2-1	NA	CASTRTESSNNEQFF	TGCGCCAGCACCCGGACAGAAAGCTCCAACAATGAGCAGTTCTTC
TRBV19	NA	TRBJ2-1	NA	CASSKNPTYNEQFF	TGTGCCAGTAGTAAAAATCCTACCTACAATGAGCAGTTCTTC
TRBV5-1	NA	TRBJ2-1	NA	CASSSYSGNSYNEQFF	TGCGCCAGCAGCTCCTATAGCGGCAACTCCTACAATGAGCAGTTCTTC
TRBV10-3	few	TRBJ1-3	NA	CAISDRAPGGNSGNTIYF	TGTGCCATCAGTGACCGGGCCCCCGGAGGGAACTCTGGAAACACCATATATTTT